The clone carrying this TCR beta chain was detected a few times. Its antigen is not known. The CDR3 runs 15 residues. V was pared by 2 bases and J by 2 bases, with 5 bases of the junction left unmatched. Germline CDR1 LGHDT, CDR2 YNNKEL (reference sequence). Tregs were sorted as CD4+CD25+CD127-/low cells. Full-length variable regions came from constant-region reverse primers plus semi-nested Nested Universal Primer A PCR. One entry per CDR3 protein, called by TCRdb with MiXCR from the 5' RACE reads. The top ten clones hold about 2.9% of a sample with under 65,000 distinct CDR3 sequences, around 20% of them seen once. General study points: In terms of TCR gene usage, tumor memory CD4+ T cells clustered together with blood and lymph node memory CD4+ cells, as well as with lymph node naive CD4+ cells.

This rearrangement joins TRBV3-1 to TRBJ2-7; 8 nucleotides line up with TRBD2. The clonotype was recovered from a female donor with breast cancer. Specimen: tumor-infiltrating Tregs sorted from the breast tumor. DNA for the CDR3: TGTGCCAGCAGCCAAAGAAGCGGGAGAGCCTACGAGCAGTACTTC. Encoded protein: CASSQRSGRAYEQYF.